A single sample is the source of the 32 T cell receptor beta chains below, sequenced in a study of patients and donors after allogeneic stem cell transplantation. Via MiXCR, TCRdb re-called the RT-PCR reads, giving one row per CDR3 protein. The sample carries approximately 99,000 distinct CDR3 sequences, around 33% recorded once. Sequencing was done on a sample of blood, either unsorted or a sorted T cell fraction (not recorded which). These receptors came from a human donor who was either an allogeneic HSCT recipient or a stem cell or donor lymphocyte infusion donor (not recorded which). It is not recorded whose cells these are; they may come from a transplant donor.

This clonotype has more than one count but fewer than ten. The chain recombines TRBV18 with TRBJ1-1, with D hard to call. Trimming stripped 3 bases from V and 0 bases from J, with 8 bases between. Germline loops: CDR1 KGHSH, CDR2 LQKENI. The length of the CDR3 is 14 residues. CDR3 region: CASSPGKLNTEAFF. In nucleotides, the CDR3 is TGTGCCAGCTCACCTGGCAAACTGAACACTGAAGCTTTCTTT.

This chain connects TRBV7-2 to TRBJ2-2; D gene uncertain. CDR1 and CDR2 (germline): SGHTA, FQGNSA. CDR3 size: 15 residues. The germline V and J ends were trimmed by 0 bases and 4 bases, with 9 bases remaining between them. Here the CDR3 DNA reads TGTGCCAGCAGCTTAGCACTAACAGCCACCGGGGAGCTGTTTTTT. Residues: CASSLALTATGELFF.

The rearrangement links TRBV10-3 to TRBJ2-5; TRBD1 agrees at 9 bases. The V and J ends lost 7 bases and 7 bases, in that order; junction bases with no gene match: 10. CDR3 size: 14 residues. CDR1 is ENHRY and CDR2 is SYGVKD in the germline V gene. The CDR3 reads CAINSPGQGGTQYF. CDR3 DNA: TGTGCCATCAACTCACCGGGACAGGGTGGGACCCAGTACTTC.

This clonotype occurred a few times. The gene calls are TRBV5-1 and TRBJ2-3; D uncertain. The ends were cut back, 0 bases at V and 2 bases at J, with 13 bases in the middle. Germline V gene sequence: CDR1 SGHRS, CDR2 YFSETQ. This CDR3 contains 16 residues. Here the CDR3 DNA reads TGCGCCAGCAGCTTGGGAGATCGGCCTTTCACAGATACGCAGTATTTT. Its protein is CASSLGDRPFTDTQYF.

The rearrangement uses TRBV29-1 and TRBJ2-1; TRBD2 is a possible D gene (6 bases). Between the trimmed V and J ends, which lost 5 bases and 7 bases, there was a span of 18 bases. The CDR3 contains 14 residues. Germline V lookup: CDR1 SQVTM, CDR2 ANQGSEA. The CDR3 region is CSVCRDFPLNEQFF. CDR3 DNA: TGCAGCGTTTGCCGGGACTTTCCCTTAAATGAGCAGTTCTTC.

The sample holds a few counts of this clonotype. This chain links TRBV28 with TRBJ1-4; no clear D. Germline lookup yields CDR1 MDHEN and CDR2 SYDVKM. The V gene lost 7 bases and the J gene lost 6 bases, with 12 bases spanning the gap. The CDR3 has 13 residues. The CDR3 DNA reads as TGTGCCAGCACCCCGCGGACCGATGAAAAACTGTTTTTT. Translation: CASTPRTDEKLFF.

This sequence joins TRBV29-1 and TRBJ2-1, with TRBD1 matching 9 bases. CDR3 size: 13 residues. In germline, CDR1 is SQVTM, CDR2 ANQGSEA. J lost 6 bases, V lost 7 bases, and 7 bases had no gene match. The CDR3 nucleotides are TGCAGCGGCCGGGACAGGGTCTTCAATGAGCAGTTCTTC. Its translation is CSGRDRVFNEQFF.

A few counts support this clonotype. The chain recombines TRBV4-3 with TRBJ1-1; 7 positions agree with TRBD1. The CDR3 sequence is 15 residues long. J was trimmed by 3 bases and V by 0 bases; bases with no gene match: 4. Germline V gene sequence: CDR1 LGHNA, CDR2 YSLEER. The CDR3 reads CASSQDVTGDTEAFF. DNA for the CDR3: TGCGCCAGCAGCCAAGATGTTACAGGGGACACTGAAGCTTTCTTT.

The rearrangement joins TRBV11-2 to TRBJ2-2; D ambiguous. CDR3 length equals 14 residues. Germline CDR1 is SGHAT and CDR2 is FQNNGV. V lost 3 bases and J 5 bases, leaving 10 bases between the germline ends. The CDR3 DNA reads as TGTGCCAGCAGCTTGGTGGGCGGAACCGGGGAGCTGTTTTTT. Translation: CASSLVGGTGELFF.

This clonotype was recorded a few times. The chain carries TRBV7-8 and TRBJ1-1; D remains ambiguous. Germline CDR1 and CDR2: SGHVS and FQNEAQ. Deletions cut 4 bases from V and 1 base from J, with 13 bases between. The CDR3 runs to 15 residues. CDR3 in DNA: TGTGCCAGCAGCTCCCACATAGACGGGAACACTGAAGCTTTCTTT. It translates to CASSSHIDGNTEAFF.

The chain joins TRBV20-1 to TRBJ2-1, with 12 nucleotides matching TRBD2. The germline V gene encodes CDR1 DFQATT and CDR2 SNEGSKA (reference sequence). The CDR3 contains 14 residues. The trim removed 6 bases at V and 8 bases at J, leaving 8 bases unmatched. The CDR3 nucleotides are TGCAGTGCGTTGACTAGCGGGAGAGAGTATGAGCAGTTCTTC. Amino acids: CSALTSGREYEQFF.

This clonotype was observed a few times. The chain employs TRBV7-8 and TRBJ1-6, with D perhaps matching TRBD1 (5 bases). Germline V gene sequence: CDR1 SGHVS, CDR2 FQNEAQ. V dropped 3 bases and J dropped 7 bases, with 13 bases sitting between them. The CDR3 sequence is 15 residues long. CDR3 sequence reads: CASSFGGTGNSPLHF. CDR3 sequence (DNA): TGTGCCAGCAGCTTTGGAGGGACGGGAAATTCACCCCTCCACTTT.

In its sample, this clonotype was seen once. The V and J genes are TRBV12-3 or TRBV12-4 and TRBJ2-5; the match to TRBD2 covers 11 bases. Trimming cost V 8 bases and J 4 bases; bases outside gene matches: 9. CDR3 length equals 15 residues. The chain's CDR3 is CASRSGTSGRETQYF. CDR3 in DNA: TGTGCCAGCCGTTCGGGGACTAGCGGAAGAGAGACCCAGTACTTC.

The V and J genes are TRBV20-1 and TRBJ2-7, with 8 bases aligning to TRBD2. Germline CDR1 reads DFQATT; CDR2 reads SNEGSKA (reference sequence). CDR3 length equals 13 residues. CDR3 nucleotides: TGCAGCCATACTAGCGGAGATAACTACGAGCAGTACTTC. It is translated as CSHTSGDNYEQYF.

The chain links TRBV29-1 to TRBJ2-5; D gene uncertain. Trimming stripped 3 bases from V and 3 bases from J, with 2 bases between. The CDR3 is 10 residues long. CDR1 SQVTM and CDR2 ANQGSEA come from the germline V gene. Written as DNA, the CDR3 is TGCAGCGTTGAGGAAGAGACCCAGTACTTC. As protein: CSVEEETQYF. Full variable domain (rest looked up from reference TRBV29-1 and TRBJ2-5): SAVISQKPSRDICQRGTSLTIQCQVDSQVTMMFWYRQQPGQSLTLIATANQGSEATYESGFVIDKFPISRPNLTFSTLTVSNMSPEDSSIYLCSVEEETQYFGPGTRLLVL.

The chain recombines TRBV4-3 with TRBJ1-4; D remains ambiguous. In germline, CDR1 is LGHNA, CDR2 YSLEER. CDR3 length: 15 residues. V was shortened by 1 base and J by 5 bases, with 11 bases between the two germline ends. CDR3 protein: CASSQVDGRNEKLFF. The CDR3, as DNA: TGCGCCAGCAGCCAAGTTGACGGGAGAAATGAAAAACTGTTTTTT.

The genes are TRBV7-9 and TRBJ1-1; perhaps TRBD1 as D (5 bases). The CDR3 totals 15 residues. Germline CDR1 reads SEHNR; CDR2 reads FQNEAQ (reference sequence). Trimming removed 5 bases at V and 1 base at J, with 14 bases between. This chain's CDR3 is CASSAKGRENTEAFF. In nucleotides, the CDR3 is TGTGCCAGCAGCGCCAAGGGGAGGGAGAACACTGAAGCTTTCTTT.

In this sample, this clonotype turned up many times. The chain has TRBV29-1 and TRBJ1-2; tentatively, D is TRBD1 (5 bases). The CDR3 has 13 residues. Trimming pared 2 bases from V and 4 bases from J, leaving 11 bases between. Germline V gene lookup returns CDR1 SQVTM and CDR2 ANQGSEA. The CDR3 loop is CSVESGDSYGYTF. DNA of the CDR3: TGCAGCGTTGAATCCGGGGACTCCTATGGCTACACCTTC.

The chain joins TRBV20-1 to TRBJ1-5, with 8 bases identical to TRBD1. Germline lookup yields CDR1 DFQATT and CDR2 SNEGSKA (reference sequence). The CDR3 spans 14 residues. V lost 5 bases and J lost 2; bases outside the gene matches: 5. This CDR3 reads CSAPKTGGNQPQHF. The CDR3 region has the DNA TGCAGTGCTCCGAAGACAGGGGGCAATCAGCCCCAGCATTTT.

The chain employs TRBV6-2 or TRBV6-3 and TRBJ2-1, with TRBD2 matching 7 bases. With V trimmed by 5 bases and J by 5 bases, 15 bases remained unmatched. Looked up from germline, CDR1 is MNHEY and CDR2 is SVGEGT. CDR3 length: 17 residues. This CDR3 reads CASSTDAIAGTNNEQFF. CDR3 bases: TGTGCCAGCAGTACCGACGCTATAGCGGGTACCAACAATGAGCAGTTCTTC.

The gene calls are TRBV12-3 or TRBV12-4 and TRBJ2-2, with 7 bases that match TRBD2. This CDR3 region has 15 residues. V shed 1 base and J 4 bases; nucleotides not matched to a gene: 3. The CDR3 region has the DNA TGTGCCAGCAGTTTAGGCGGGAGTCCCACCGGGGAGCTGTTTTTT. Translation: CASSLGGSPTGELFF.

The chain has TRBV12-3 or TRBV12-4 and TRBJ2-2; TRBD1 agrees at 7 bases. J was trimmed by 0 bases and V by 6 bases; bases with no gene match: 7. This CDR3 has 16 amino acids. The CDR3 protein is CASREDRISNTGELFF. Here the CDR3 DNA reads TGTGCCAGCAGGGAGGACAGGATTTCGAACACCGGGGAGCTGTTTTTT.

V gene TRBV6-5 combines with J gene TRBJ2-2; D remains ambiguous. CDR3 size: 16 residues. CDR1 MNHEY and CDR2 SVGAGI come from the germline V gene. V was clipped by 6 bases and J by 5 bases, with 19 bases between them. This CDR3 is CASSPRRRTSTGELFF. As DNA, the CDR3 is TGTGCCAGCAGCCCTCGTAGGAGAACATCAACCGGGGAGCTGTTTTTT.

In its sample, this clonotype was seen many times. This rearrangement joins TRBV20-1 to TRBJ1-6; D might be TRBD1 (5 bases). V was clipped by 0 bases and J by 7 bases, with 13 bases between them. CDR1 is DFQATT and CDR2 is SNEGSKA in the germline V gene (reference sequence). The CDR3 length is 15 residues. This CDR3 reads CSARDTAGGNSPLHF. DNA for the CDR3: TGCAGTGCTAGAGATACGGCGGGGGGGAATTCACCCCTCCACTTT.

This clonotype was seen more than once but under ten times. The CDR3 loop is CAYKVQPQHF. Written as DNA, the CDR3 is TGTGCCTACAAGGTTCAGCCCCAGCATTTT. V usage is TRBV10-3 and J usage is TRBJ1-5, with D hard to call. The germline V gene encodes CDR1 ENHRY and CDR2 SYGVKD. This CDR3 spans 10 amino acids. The V end was cut by 11 bases, the J end by 6 bases, with 8 bases between.

This clonotype has just a few counts. The V gene is TRBV4-2, the J gene TRBJ1-1, with D possibly being TRBD1 (6 bases). The V end was cut by 5 bases, the J end by 6 bases, with 13 bases between. The germline V gene encodes CDR1 LGHNA and CDR2 YNFKEQ. The CDR3 has 13 residues. DNA of the CDR3: TGTGCCAGCAGCGAGAGCAGGGGACCTGAAGCTTTCTTT. This codes for CASSESRGPEAFF.

This chain links TRBV27 with TRBJ2-7; TRBD1 matches 8 bases. From germline, CDR1 is MNHEY and CDR2 SMNVEV (reference sequence). This CDR3 comprises 14 residues. Germline trimming cut 5 bases from V and 8 bases from J; bases unmatched to any gene: 11. Written as DNA, the CDR3 is TGTGCCAGCAGTAGGGGACAGGTCCCTATGAAGCAGTACTTC. It codes for CASSRGQVPMKQYF.

The chain employs TRBV7-8 and TRBJ1-1; no firm D call. V was clipped by 5 bases and J by 5 bases, with 12 bases between them. Germline values: CDR1 SGHVS, CDR2 FQNEAQ. CDR3 length: 13 amino acids. The CDR3 is CASSLQTGTEAFF. CDR3 coding DNA: TGTGCCAGCAGCCTCCAGACGGGGACTGAAGCTTTCTTT.

This chain links TRBV20-1 with TRBJ1-1; D gene unclear. V lost 6 bases to trimming and J lost 0 bases, with 8 bases between them. The CDR3 has 12 amino acids. CDR1 and CDR2 from the germline V gene are DFQATT and SNEGSKA (reference sequence). The DNA of the CDR3 is TGCAGTGCCGAGGGCATGAACACTGAAGCTTTCTTT. Its protein is CSAEGMNTEAFF.

The chain is built from TRBV4-3 and TRBJ2-1; 9 nucleotides align to TRBD2. CDR3 length equals 16 residues. Losses at the gene ends were 1 base for V and 2 bases for J; bases not matched to a gene: 3. The V gene's germline CDR1 is LGHNA and CDR2 YSLEER. The CDR3 loop reads CASSQVTSGPYNEQFF. CDR3 coding DNA: TGCGCCAGCAGCCAAGTGACTAGCGGACCCTACAATGAGCAGTTCTTC.

This clonotype was observed a few times. V usage is TRBV20-1 and J usage is TRBJ2-1; possibly TRBD2 for D (5 bases). The CDR3 consists of 11 residues. Between the trimmed V and J ends, which lost 0 bases and 10 bases, there was a span of 7 bases. Looked up from germline, CDR1 is DFQATT and CDR2 is SNEGSKA (reference sequence). CDR3 loop: CSARDRGEQFF. The CDR3 DNA follows: TGCAGTGCTAGAGATCGAGGGGAGCAGTTCTTC.

This chain joins TRBV6-2 or TRBV6-3 and TRBJ2-7, with 8 bases that match TRBD2. Germline values: CDR1 MNHEY, CDR2 SVGEGT. The CDR3 consists of 14 residues. Trimming removed 5 bases from V and 2 bases from J; junction bases left unmatched: 5. The CDR3 DNA is TGTGCCAGCAGTAAGAGCGGGAGTGCCTACGAGCAGTACTTC. Translated, it gives CASSKSGSAYEQYF.